This TCR beta chain was retrieved from a study of T cell responses to AZD1222 COVID-19 vaccine. For the study at large: It was second doses at about 4 or about 12 weeks that were pooled. Study-wide points: Sampling captured repertoires only after the peak T cell response. Distributed over spike, vaccine-associated CD4 TCRs predominated at 160-218 and 743-854.

Losses at the gene ends were 5 bases for V and 9 bases for J; bases not matched to a gene: 2. This CDR3 comprises 11 residues. In regard to this clone: Its antigen is currently unknown.

Profiled with immunoSEQ multiplex PCR; TCRdb holds only in-frame clones, not every one. The sample lists about 190,000 clones, approximately 90% occurring once. The clonotype originates from an adult in good health. This chain uses TRBV12-3 or TRBV12-4 with TRBJ2-7; 9 nucleotides line up with TRBD1. The source was peripheral blood, collected on day 0 of AZD1222 vaccination. CDR3 loop: CASSQGQGQYF. CDR3 in DNA: TGTGCCAGCAGTCAGGGACAGGGGCAGTACTTC.